This T cell receptor beta chain derives from a study of OX40 agonist ivuxolimab in advanced cancers. Profiled with immunoSEQ multiplex PCR; TCRdb holds only in-frame clones, not every one. The sample has 15,000 to 17,000 clones, around 80% seen once; the top ten hold approximately 40%. There are 11 residues in the CDR3. Trimming removed 6 bases at V and 8 bases at J, with 10 bases between. CDR1 is MNHNS, CDR2 SASEGT, per germline. This clone was counted only a few times. The clonotype comes from an adult with an advanced solid tumor such as melanoma, head and neck, liver or kidney cancer. The chain is built from TRBV6-1 and TRBJ1-1; weak D call: TRBD1 (6 bases). The input for sequencing was CD4+ or CD8+ T cells sorted from blood, taken in a trial of the OX40 agonist ivuxolimab. In nucleotides, the CDR3 is TGTGCCAGCAGGTGGGGGGCGGAAGCTTTCTTT. This sequence encodes CASRWGAEAFF.